The 21 T cell receptor beta chains below all came from one sample that was sequenced in a study of OX40 agonist ivuxolimab in advanced cancers. Sequencing was performed with immunoSEQ multiplex PCR; in TCRdb, only in-frame clones are kept and a portion is missing. Of approximately 90,000 clones in the sample, 87% were seen once. The sequencing used CD4+ or CD8+ T cells sorted from blood, collected in a trial of the OX40 agonist ivuxolimab. These receptors all come from an adult with an advanced solid tumor such as melanoma, head and neck, liver or kidney cancer.

The chain uses TRBV7-2 and TRBJ1-1; D call uncertain. The CDR3 runs to 13 residues. Trimming removed 5 bases from V and 0 bases from J, with 7 bases in between. Germline lookup yields CDR1 SGHTA and CDR2 FQGNSA. As DNA, the CDR3 is TGTGCCAGCAGCGTCCAGGTGAACACTGAAGCTTTCTTT. Protein product: CASSVQVNTEAFF.

V and J are TRBV15 and TRBJ2-7; tentatively, D is TRBD1 (6 bases). From germline, CDR1 is LNHNV and CDR2 YYDKDF (reference sequence). The CDR3 runs 14 residues. With 0 bases removed from V and 4 bases from J, the gap between germline ends came to 10 bases. CDR3 coding DNA: TGTGCCACCAGCAGAGAAACAGGGTTTTACGAGCAGTACTTC. This encodes CATSRETGFYEQYF.

The rearrangement uses TRBV11-2 and TRBJ2-5, with D maybe TRBD1 (6 bases). This CDR3 spans 14 amino acids. Trimming shortened V by 1 base and J by 2 bases, and 8 bases separated the two germline ends. Germline loops: CDR1 SGHAT, CDR2 FQNNGV. This chain's CDR3 is CASSLVQGQETQYF. DNA for the CDR3: TGTGCCAGCAGCTTAGTACAGGGACAAGAGACCCAGTACTTC.

This clone was seen only once. The V and J genes are TRBV11-3 and TRBJ2-7; tentatively, D is TRBD1 or TRBD2 (7 bases each). Trimming shortened V by 5 bases and J by 5 bases, and 13 bases separated the two germline ends. Germline values: CDR1 SGHNT, CDR2 YENEEA. The CDR3 spans 13 residues. The CDR3 loop is CASSQGGAHEQYF. The CDR3 coding sequence is TGTGCCAGCAGCCAGGGGGGGGCGCACGAGCAGTACTTC.

This clone turned up a few times. The CDR3, as DNA: TGTGCCAGCAGCACCATCCAAGGGTACGAGCAGTTCTTC. Translated: CASSTIQGYEQFF. The genes are TRBV11-3 and TRBJ2-1; D is uncertain. The CDR3 is 13 amino acids. V dropped 5 bases and J dropped 10 bases, with 15 bases sitting between them. CDR1 is SGHNT, CDR2 YENEEA, per germline.

The chain's CDR3 is CASSAGRTNYGYTF. The CDR3 bases are TGTGCCAGCAGCGCGGGACGTACTAACTATGGCTACACCTTC. The chain employs TRBV6-1 and TRBJ1-2, with D possibly TRBD1 on 5 matching bases. Germline CDR1 and CDR2: MNHNS and SASEGT. CDR3 length equals 14 residues. Trimming left V 6 bases short and J 0 bases short, with 11 bases between.

The table lists this clone with a few counts. The chain employs TRBV19 and TRBJ1-5; weak D call: TRBD1 (6 bases). This CDR3 spans 15 amino acids. The V end lost 6 bases, the J end lost 3 bases, and 15 bases lay between the germline ends. The V gene's germline CDR1 is LNHDA and CDR2 SQIVND (reference sequence). CDR3 DNA sequence: TGTGCCAGTAGGAGGGACACCTCCCCCAATCAGCCCCAGCATTTT. This codes for CASRRDTSPNQPQHF.

J is TRBJ2-5 and V is TRBV4-3; 9 bases line up with TRBD1. Germline lookup yields CDR1 LGHNA and CDR2 YSLEER. The CDR3 has 16 residues. Unmatched junction bases numbered 7, after V lost 0 bases and J lost 5 bases. CDR3 sequence: CASSQDPGTGQETQYF. DNA for the CDR3: TGCGCCAGCAGCCAAGATCCGGGGACAGGGCAGGAGACCCAGTACTTC.

This clone was detected a few times. The CDR3 reads CATSTLTGGYNEAFF. In DNA form, the CDR3 reads TGTGCCACCAGCACCTTGACAGGGGGCTACAATGAAGCTTTCTTT. This chain connects TRBV15 to TRBJ1-1; TRBD1 matches at 10 bases. The V gene's germline CDR1 is LNHNV and CDR2 YYDKDF (reference sequence). This CDR3 is 15 amino acids long. Unmatched junction bases numbered 9, after V lost 4 bases and J lost 7 bases. Full variable domain (missing parts from reference TRBV15 and TRBJ1-1): DAMVIQNPRYQVTQFGKPVTLSCSQTLNHNVMYWYQQKSSQAPKLLFHYYDKDFNNEADTPDNFQSRRPNTSFCFLDIRSPGLGDTAMYLCATSTLTGGYNEAFFGQGTRLTVV.

The chain employs TRBV5-1 and TRBJ2-1, with 10 bases that match TRBD2. The CDR3 has 14 residues. Germline CDR1 reads SGHRS; CDR2 reads YFSETQ. V trimming: 2 bases; J trimming: 7 bases; junction bases outside the gene matches: 3. The CDR3 nucleotides read TGCGCCAGCAGCTTATCGACTAGCGGGAATGAGCAGTTCTTC. Translation: CASSLSTSGNEQFF.

The rearrangement joins TRBV6-1 to TRBJ1-5; TRBD1 is a possible D gene (5 bases). Trimming removed 11 bases from V and 6 bases from J, with 20 bases in between. Germline V gene lookup returns CDR1 MNHNS and CDR2 SASEGT. This CDR3 region has 14 residues. CDR3 protein: CAVSLGGGGQPQHF. The CDR3 bases are TGTGCCGTTTCTCTGGGGGGTGGGGGTCAGCCCCAGCATTTT.

The V gene is TRBV7-6, the J gene TRBJ2-1, with 13 bases that match TRBD2. Germline lookup yields CDR1 SGHVS and CDR2 FNYEAQ. V shed 0 bases and J 6 bases; nucleotides not matched to a gene: 5. The CDR3 totals 17 residues. The CDR3 coding sequence is TGTGCCAGCAGCTTAGCGTTGACTAGCGGGAGGCCCAATGAGCAGTTCTTC. Amino acids: CASSLALTSGRPNEQFF.

This chain links TRBV30 with TRBJ2-1; 10 bases fit TRBD2. This CDR3 has 18 amino acids. The germline CDR1 and CDR2 sequences are GTSNPN and SVGIG (reference sequence). Losses at the gene ends were 8 bases for V and 3 bases for J; bases not matched to a gene: 19. CDR3 coding DNA: TGTGCCGGCCGGGGGCTAGCGGGAGACCAGAGAGTCTACAATGAGCAGTTCTTC. Residues: CAGRGLAGDQRVYNEQFF.

The rearrangement links TRBV11-2 to TRBJ2-5, with D unresolved. Germline assignment: CDR1 SGHAT and CDR2 FQNNGV. V was shortened by 5 bases and J by 5 bases, with 12 bases between the two germline ends. The CDR3 is made up of 13 amino acids. CDR3 in DNA: TGTGCCAGCAGCCGAGGTTGGCGGGAGACCCAGTACTTC. This gives the protein CASSRGWRETQYF.

The genes are TRBV5-1 and TRBJ2-1; 7 bases align to TRBD2. CDR3 length equals 18 residues. Unmatched junction bases numbered 18, after V lost 4 bases and J lost 5 bases. Germline V gives CDR1 SGHRS, CDR2 YFSETQ. The CDR3 protein is CASSHPKTSRVKNNEQFF. The CDR3 region has the DNA TGCGCCAGCAGCCACCCCAAGACTAGCCGGGTTAAGAACAATGAGCAGTTCTTC.

A few counts support this clone. The chain carries TRBV18 and TRBJ1-1; a weak D match, TRBD1 (6 bases). V lost 3 bases and J lost 2, with 13 bases in between. This CDR3 region has 15 residues. From germline, CDR1 is KGHSH and CDR2 LQKENI. CDR3 nucleotide sequence: TGTGCCAGCTCACCCCGGGACACCTCTAACACTGAAGCTTTCTTT. Its protein product is CASSPRDTSNTEAFF.

V is TRBV7-8 and J is TRBJ2-7, with D possibly matching TRBD1 (6 bases). Trimming took off 6 bases at V and 3 bases at J, with 12 bases between the two ends. Germline CDR1 reads SGHVS; CDR2 reads FQNEAQ. This CDR3 is built from 13 residues. CDR3 residues: CASSLQGFYEQYF. In DNA form, the CDR3 reads TGTGCCAGCAGTCTACAGGGTTTCTACGAGCAGTACTTC.

J is TRBJ1-2 and V is TRBV5-5; the D is unclear. Trimming left V 0 bases short and J 6 bases short, with 9 bases between. The CDR3 spans 13 residues. Germline V gene data show CDR1 as SGHKS and CDR2 as YYEKEE (reference sequence). The CDR3 nucleotides read TGTGCCAGCAGCTTGGATCCGATGGATGGCTACACCTTC. Its protein is CASSLDPMDGYTF. Full variable domain (outside the CDR3, taken from reference TRBV5-5 and TRBJ1-2): DAGVTQSPTHLIKTRGQQVTLRCSPISGHKSVSWYQQVLGQGPQFIFQYYEKEERGRGNFPDRFSARQFPNYSSELNVNALLLGDSALYLCASSLDPMDGYTFGSGTRLTVV.

V usage is TRBV19 and J usage is TRBJ1-2; D might be TRBD1 (6 bases). CDR3 length: 15 amino acids. Germline CDR1 reads LNHDA; CDR2 reads SQIVND (reference sequence). V was pared by 6 bases and J by 8 bases, with 22 bases between. The CDR3 DNA reads TGTGCCAGTAGACGGGGGGGGCCGATAACGTTGGGCTACACCTTC. Amino acid sequence: CASRRGGPITLGYTF.

The chain uses TRBV18 and TRBJ1-6, with D tentatively TRBD1 (6 bases). Between the trimmed V and J ends, which lost 6 bases and 6 bases, there was a span of 15 bases. From germline, CDR1 is KGHSH and CDR2 LQKENI. This CDR3 is built from 15 residues. The CDR3 DNA sequence: TGTGCCAGCTCTTCCCTACAGGGTGGTAATTCACCCCTCCACTTT. This translates into CASSSLQGGNSPLHF.

V is TRBV7-8 and J is TRBJ1-1, with 9 bases fitting TRBD1. V lost 5 bases to trimming and J lost 6 bases; unmatched junction nucleotides: 10. Germline CDR1 is SGHVS and CDR2 is FQNEAQ. The CDR3 length is 15 residues. CDR3 sequence: CASSPILQGAAEAFF. The CDR3 DNA sequence: TGTGCCAGCAGCCCTATTTTACAGGGGGCGGCTGAAGCTTTCTTT.